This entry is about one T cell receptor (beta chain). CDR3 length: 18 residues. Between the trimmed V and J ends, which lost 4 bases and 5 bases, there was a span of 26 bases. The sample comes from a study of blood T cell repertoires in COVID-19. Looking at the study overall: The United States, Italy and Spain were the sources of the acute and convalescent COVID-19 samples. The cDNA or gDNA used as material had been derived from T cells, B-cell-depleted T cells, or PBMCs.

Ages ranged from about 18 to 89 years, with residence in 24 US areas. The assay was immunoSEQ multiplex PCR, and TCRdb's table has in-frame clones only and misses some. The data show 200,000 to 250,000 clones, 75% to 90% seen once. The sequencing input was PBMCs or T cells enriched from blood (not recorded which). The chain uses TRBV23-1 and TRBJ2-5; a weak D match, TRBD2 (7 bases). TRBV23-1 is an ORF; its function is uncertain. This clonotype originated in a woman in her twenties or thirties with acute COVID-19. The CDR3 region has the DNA TGCGCCAGCAGTCTCCCAACACCATACGGGGGGCCTTGGGAGACCCAGTACTTC. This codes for CASSLPTPYGGPWETQYF.